This T cell receptor beta chain was observed in a study of neurological immune-mediated disorders (dated by TCRdb to the late 2010s). Study-wide context: Peripheral blood TCR-beta repertoires from patients with HTLV-I-associated myelopathy (HAM/TSP), patients with multiple sclerosis, and healthy controls were compared in the study using UMI-based sequencing. The approximately 98 TCR-beta libraries included longitudinal samples, technical triplicates and paired sorted CD4+ and CD8+ T-cell subsets alongside PBMC samples. The cohort included approximately 68 subjects: about 15 with HAM/TSP, roughly 34 with multiple sclerosis, and some 20 healthy controls. General conclusions and limits of the study: No identical CDR3 amino acid sequences were found to be shared among expanded clones across subjects, suggesting that TCR-beta repertoires were private in all groups. TCR clonal expansion was highest in HAM/TSP patients and lowest in MS patients, with MS patients falling below even healthy controls.

cDNA was synthesized by template-switch 5'RACE using a primer with a 10-nucleotide random unique molecular identifier that tagged each TCR transcript. Every sequencing run covered 15-18 subjects and yielded more than 170 million TCR-beta sequences. The RNeasy kit was used for extraction of total RNA. The KAPA Real-time Library Amplification kit was used to amplify TCR-beta VDJ regions with primers targeting the TCR constant region and the 5'RACE anchor. Sample indexes and Illumina adaptors were added in a first PCR, and a second PCR then increased library yield. After purification with Ampure beads, the TCR product of roughly 650 bp was size-selected on a 2% E-gel SizeSelection system. Before pooling, library quality was assessed on a Bioanalyzer, concentration was determined with Qubit, and library quantification was performed with the Kapa Library Quantification kit. An Illumina HiSeq 2500 was used to sequence the libraries paired-end at 2 x 150 bp. To increase sequence diversity, about 25-31% phiX was spiked into each library pool. From the authors' description of their analysis: The UMI-based MiGEC pipeline processed quality-filtered reads and removed over 80% of raw TCR sequences during error correction. IMGT germline references were used for aligning VDJ genes, and each clonotype was defined as a unique CDR3 amino acid sequence together with its V-J genes. Clonal expansion, Shannon diversity and CDR3 relatedness (CalcPairwiseDistances, ClusterSamples) were evaluated with VDJtools, and phylogenetic trees were built with CLCbio workbench. Using coefficient-of-variation modelling across technical triplicates, the study counted a clone as expanded if it had at least 8 unique UMIs. The raw public data were reprocessed by TCRdb itself: fastp quality trimming at Q25, MiXCR clonotype calling, in-frame beta chains only. Every entry covers one CDR3 protein and lists the most common genes and DNA from its rows. The authors' filters were not applied to this entry. Counted in this sample were 35,000 or so distinct CDR3 sequences; around 10% of them appeared once. The ten largest clones capture about 7% of the sample.

For the unsorted PBMC libraries, 2 million PBMCs were stored in RNAlater at -80 degrees C until RNA extraction and were used to generate the libraries. Peripheral blood was subjected to Ficoll-Hypaque density gradient centrifugation to isolate PBMCs, which were then cryopreserved in liquid nitrogen. This clonotype was recorded many times. Its antigen specificity is not known. One junction end does not reproduce the germline sequence, and a read error may be involved. This clonotype was obtained from a woman between 25 and 40 years old with HTLV-1-associated myelopathy (HAM/TSP). The specimen was PBMCs.

DNA sequence: TGCGCCAGCAGCTTGGCCCGGGCTGAGGCTTTCTTT. Its translation reads: CASSLARAEAFF. Recombination connected TRBV5-1 to TRBJ1-1; the D segment cannot be called with confidence. Including the terminal cysteine and phenylalanine, the CDR3 comprises 12 residues. Kept here is only the CDR3 DNA, which spans 36 bases and is read in frame from base 1. The germline V gene gives CDR1 as SGHRS and CDR2 as YFSETQ.